Below are 4 T cell receptor beta chains sequenced from a single sample in a study of brain T cells in children with intractable seizures. Assay: immunoSEQ multiplex PCR; the TCRdb copy retains only in-frame clones and omits some. The sample holds 100,000 to 120,000 clones; 94% are singletons and the top ten take about 4%. This sample comprised peripheral blood, obtained at surgery. Every receptor here comes from a boy in the first two years of life with hemimegalencephaly and intractable seizures.

There are a few counts of this clone. This sequence joins TRBV27 and TRBJ2-7, with TRBD1 as a possible D gene (5 bases). The V end lost 0 bases, the J end lost 3 bases, and 9 bases lay between the germline ends. This CDR3 has 14 amino acids. Germline CDR1 MNHEY, CDR2 SMNVEV (reference sequence). CDR3 in amino acids: CASSLSPRDYEQYF. The CDR3 region has the DNA TGTGCCAGCAGTTTATCGCCCAGGGACTACGAGCAGTACTTC.

This chain connects TRBV11-3 to TRBJ2-3, with TRBD2 matching over 11 bases. After removal of 6 bases from V and 3 bases from J, the junction contained 14 bases not matched to a gene. The CDR3 sequence is 18 residues long. Per the germline V gene, CDR1 is SGHNT and CDR2 is YENEEA. The chain's CDR3 is CASSSGVAGGPATDTQYF. In DNA, the CDR3 is TGTGCCAGCAGTTCCGGGGTAGCGGGAGGGCCAGCAACAGATACGCAGTATTTT.

The V gene is TRBV28, the J gene TRBJ2-5; 8 bases line up with TRBD2. This CDR3 region has 15 residues. Germline CDR1 MDHEN, CDR2 SYDVKM. The ends lost 2 bases at V and 1 base at J; junction bases unmatched: 3. The CDR3 DNA reads TGTGCCAGCAGTTTAAGTAGCGGGGCCCAAGAGACCCAGTACTTC. It encodes CASSLSSGAQETQYF.

The J gene is TRBJ1-3, the V gene TRBV12-3 or TRBV12-4; unclear D gene. This CDR3 region has 12 residues. The V gene lost 8 bases and the J gene lost 0 bases, with 5 bases spanning the gap. CDR3 nucleotides: TGTGCCAGCCGAAGCTCTGGAAACACCATATATTTT. Encoded protein: CASRSSGNTIYF.